These 29 T cell receptor beta chains came from one sample sequenced in a study of metastatic and nonmetastatic thyroid tumors. Ahead of thyroid surgery, no patient had received treatment of any kind. Using MiXCR, TCRdb reanalyzed the PCR reads. Among under 8,000 clones, about 34% were seen once, and the ten largest hold roughly 15%. The specimen was adjacent normal tissue. These receptors were obtained from a female donor with papillary thyroid cancer or a benign thyroid nodule (not recorded which). Some clones in this sample may be carry-over from other donors' samples.

The chain recombines TRBV9 with TRBJ2-2; D call uncertain. This CDR3 is built from 13 residues. Germline V gene data show CDR1 as SGDLS and CDR2 as YYNGEE. The V gene lost 0 bases and the J gene lost 2 bases, with 2 bases spanning the gap. For the CDR3, the DNA is TGTGCCAGCAGCGTAGGAAACACCGGGGAGCTGTTTTTT. Translating it yields CASSVGNTGELFF.

The V call is TRBV20-1, the J call TRBJ2-1; the match to TRBD2 covers 11 bases. Trimming at V came to 6 bases and at J to 2 bases, leaving 6 bases not matched to a gene. Germline-derived CDR1 and CDR2 are DFQATT and SNEGSKA (reference sequence). CDR3 size: 15 residues. DNA of the CDR3: TGCAGTGCCACCTTAGCGGGAGGGACCTACAATGAGCAGTTCTTC. Amino acids: CSATLAGGTYNEQFF.

Concerning this clone itself: It may be a read error: a sequence one base away is much more abundant. The chain uses TRBV20-1 and TRBJ1-2; D is unclear. Germline V gene lookup returns CDR1 DFQATT and CDR2 SNEGSKA (reference sequence). Trimming took 2 bases from V and 6 from J, leaving 16 bases between them. The CDR3 is 14 residues long. DNA of the CDR3: TGCAGTGCTAGAATTTCCTCCCTCAGGCATGGCTACACCTTC. Its translation is CSARISSLRHGYTF.

The V call is TRBV20-1, the J call TRBJ1-4, with 7 bases identical to TRBD1. The CDR3 is 15 residues long. CDR1 is DFQATT, CDR2 SNEGSKA, per germline (reference sequence). Trimming cost V 6 bases and J 4 bases; bases outside gene matches: 11. The CDR3, as DNA: TGCAGTGCCTCGTCCCCGGGACAGTATAATGAAAAACTGTTTTTT. Translation: CSASSPGQYNEKLFF.

The table lists this clone with a few counts. V and J are TRBV6-4 and TRBJ2-7, with 7 bases lining up with TRBD1. The germline gives CDR1 MRHNA, CDR2 SNTAGT. This CDR3 comprises 16 residues. After removal of 7 bases from V and 0 bases from J, the junction contained 12 bases not matched to a gene. The CDR3 here is CASKAGGHPLSYEQYF. The CDR3 nucleotides are TGTGCCAGCAAAGCAGGGGGACACCCCCTCTCCTACGAGCAGTACTTC.

This clone was seen repeatedly, ten times or more. The chain carries TRBV4-1 and TRBJ2-4; 7 bases fit TRBD2. The ends lost 1 base at V and 12 bases at J; junction bases unmatched: 6. The CDR3 extends over 13 amino acids. Germline V gives CDR1 MGHRA, CDR2 YSYEKL. CDR3 nucleotide sequence: TGCGCCAGCAGCCAAGGGGGGGAGGGTTATCAGTACTTC. Residues: CASSQGGEGYQYF.

This clone was detected a few times. V gene TRBV11-3 combines with J gene TRBJ2-1; 10 nucleotides match TRBD1. J was trimmed by 6 bases and V by 4 bases; bases with no gene match: 9. The CDR3 has 16 amino acids. The V gene's germline CDR1 is SGHNT and CDR2 YENEEA. The CDR3 is CASSSRQGASGNEQFF. Here the CDR3 DNA reads TGTGCCAGCAGCTCGAGACAGGGGGCCAGCGGCAATGAGCAGTTCTTC.

The chain recombines TRBV20-1 with TRBJ1-5; D uncertain. V was clipped by 1 base and J by 11 bases, with 15 bases between them. This CDR3 comprises 13 residues. Germline V gives CDR1 DFQATT, CDR2 SNEGSKA (reference sequence). CDR3 in DNA: TGCAGTGCTAGAGGTCAGACCATCGGATCCCAGCATTTT. Protein sequence: CSARGQTIGSQHF.

This clone was recorded many times. This may stem from a read error, because a much larger clone lies one nucleotide away. V and J are TRBV5-4 and TRBJ2-5; the D gene is possibly TRBD2 (6 bases). The CDR3 consists of 15 residues. Trimming left V 0 bases short and J 7 bases short, with 16 bases between. CDR1 and CDR2 (germline): SGHNT, YYREEE (reference sequence). As DNA, the CDR3 is TGTGCCAGCAGCTTGGCGGGAGCCCCTTCCGGGACCCAGTACTTC. It encodes CASSLAGAPSGTQYF. Full variable domain (rest looked up from reference TRBV5-4 and TRBJ2-5): ETGVTQSPTHLIKTRGQQVTLRCSSQSGHNTVSWYQQALGQGPQFIFQYYREEENGRGNFPPRFSGLQFPNYSSELNVNALELDDSALYLCASSLAGAPSGTQYFGPGTRLLVL.

This chain uses TRBV6-5 with TRBJ2-7; TRBD1 might be the D (6 bases). Germline-derived CDR1 and CDR2 are MNHEY and SVGAGI. Between the trimmed V and J ends, which lost 2 bases and 2 bases, there was a span of 10 bases. This CDR3 has 14 residues. CDR3 bases: TGTGCCAGCAGTTACAGGCAGGGGCCCTACGAGCAGTACTTC. Translation: CASSYRQGPYEQYF.

This clone was counted only a few times. The V call is TRBV7-6, the J call TRBJ2-2; no reliable D call. The CDR3 length is 14 residues. Trimming pared 5 bases from V and 2 bases from J, leaving 9 bases between. Germline V gives CDR1 SGHVS, CDR2 FNYEAQ. DNA of the CDR3: TGTGCCAGCAGCCCAAGACCCAACACCGGGGAGCTGTTTTTT. Protein product: CASSPRPNTGELFF. Full variable domain (remainder filled in from reference TRBV7-6 and TRBJ2-2): GAGVSQSPRYKVTKRGQDVALRCDPISGHVSLYWYRQALGQGPEFLTYFNYEAQQDKSGLPNDRFSAERPEGSISTLTIQRTEQRDSAMYRCASSPRPNTGELFFGEGSRLTVL.

This clone has a handful of counts. This chain links TRBV6-2 or TRBV6-3 with TRBJ2-1; D is unresolved. The germline V gene encodes CDR1 MNHEY and CDR2 SVGEGT. CDR3 length equals 15 residues. V shed 2 bases and J shed 0 bases, with 8 bases lying between them. Here the CDR3 reads CASSYDSSSYNEQFF. The CDR3 DNA is TGTGCCAGCAGTTACGACTCTAGCTCCTACAATGAGCAGTTCTTC.

This clone has only a few counts. The chain combines TRBV27 with TRBJ2-7; perhaps TRBD2 as D (6 bases). CDR3 length: 12 amino acids. CDR1 is MNHEY and CDR2 is SMNVEV in the germline V gene (reference sequence). The V end lost 8 bases, the J end lost 2 bases, and 10 bases lay between the germline ends. The CDR3 reads CASGRSPYEQYF. DNA of the CDR3: TGTGCCAGCGGGAGGAGCCCCTACGAGCAGTACTTC.

The V gene is TRBV11-3, the J gene TRBJ2-7; TRBD2 matches at 16 bases. The germline CDR1 and CDR2 sequences are SGHNT and YENEEA. The CDR3 contains 20 residues. V lost 1 base to trimming and J lost 7 bases; unmatched junction nucleotides: 16. The CDR3 sequence is CASSLGGRGLAGGPYVEQYF. The DNA for the CDR3 is TGTGCCAGCAGCTTAGGAGGTAGGGGACTAGCGGGAGGGCCCTACGTGGAGCAGTACTTC.

The V and J genes are TRBV11-1 and TRBJ1-2; 7 bases match TRBD1. V shed 5 bases, J shed 2 bases, and the junction held 5 bases outside the gene matches. The CDR3 covers 14 residues. Germline V lookup: CDR1 SGHAT, CDR2 FQDESV (reference sequence). The CDR3 sequence is CASSPQGVNYGYTF. CDR3 nucleotide sequence: TGTGCCAGCAGCCCCCAGGGGGTCAACTATGGCTACACCTTC.

This clone was seen a handful of times. The chain links TRBV5-1 to TRBJ1-2; weak D call: TRBD1 (6 bases). This CDR3 spans 14 amino acids. Germline values: CDR1 SGHRS, CDR2 YFSETQ. V lost 2 bases and J lost 8, with 16 bases in between. The CDR3 sequence is CASSLLTGQWGYTF. The CDR3 coding sequence is TGCGCCAGCAGCTTATTAACAGGGCAATGGGGCTACACCTTC.

The V and J genes are TRBV27 and TRBJ1-1; D remains ambiguous. Trimming shortened V by 6 bases and J by 0 bases, and 11 bases separated the two germline ends. The CDR3 consists of 14 residues. Germline V gene lookup returns CDR1 MNHEY and CDR2 SMNVEV (reference sequence). This CDR3 is CASRSVAMNTEAFF. CDR3 bases: TGTGCCAGCAGGTCAGTGGCCATGAACACTGAAGCTTTCTTT.

By its share, this clone is medium-sized (0.01 to 0.1%). The genes are TRBV6-1 and TRBJ1-1, with D unresolved. V was pared by 2 bases and J by 6 bases, with 13 bases between. This CDR3 spans 14 amino acids. The germline CDR1 and CDR2 sequences are MNHNS and SASEGT. This CDR3 reads CASSEMDQAAEAFF. Here the CDR3 DNA reads TGTGCCAGCAGTGAAATGGACCAGGCTGCTGAAGCTTTCTTT.

The rearrangement joins TRBV2 to TRBJ2-7, with D maybe TRBD2 (6 bases). V dropped 4 bases and J dropped 3 bases, with 10 bases sitting between them. The CDR3 consists of 13 residues. Germline CDR1 is SNHLY and CDR2 is FYNNEI. The CDR3 DNA reads TGTGCCAGCAGTGCGGGGGTCGTCTACGAGCAGTACTTC. Its protein product is CASSAGVVYEQYF.

This clone is deemed medium-sized. The V call is TRBV7-6, the J call TRBJ2-1; TRBD1 agrees at 8 bases. The CDR3 has 16 amino acids. The V gene's germline CDR1 is SGHVS and CDR2 FNYEAQ. J was trimmed by 1 base and V by 3 bases; bases with no gene match: 5. CDR3 residues: CASSFLTGDSYNEQFF. CDR3 in DNA: TGTGCCAGCAGCTTTTTGACAGGGGATTCCTACAATGAGCAGTTCTTC.

By sample fraction, this clone is medium-sized. This chain connects TRBV7-2 to TRBJ1-5; the match to TRBD1 covers 8 bases. The CDR3 is 13 residues long. The germline gives CDR1 SGHTA, CDR2 FQGNSA. V trimming: 5 bases; J trimming: 6 bases; junction bases outside the gene matches: 3. The CDR3 sequence is CASSQGARQPQHF. Here the CDR3 DNA reads TGTGCCAGCAGCCAGGGGGCCCGTCAGCCCCAGCATTTT.

This chain connects TRBV28 to TRBJ2-6; D is ambiguous. The CDR3 has 16 residues. Trimming removed 5 bases from V and 2 bases from J, with 13 bases in between. Germline V lookup: CDR1 MDHEN, CDR2 SYDVKM. DNA for the CDR3: TGTGCCAGCAGTCCCTCTATGGGGACTGGGGCCAACGTCCTGACTTTC. This codes for CASSPSMGTGANVLTF.

In this sample, this clone is medium-sized (0.01 to 0.1%). Within the sample, other DNA sequences also encode this same CDR3. The chain joins TRBV2 to TRBJ2-5, with 9 bases identical to TRBD2. Unmatched junction bases numbered 3, after V lost 1 base and J lost 6 bases. The CDR3 length is 14 residues. Per the germline V gene, CDR1 is SNHLY and CDR2 is FYNNEI. The CDR3 DNA reads as TGTGCCAGCAGTGAAGTTCTAGCGGGGAAGACCCAGTACTTC. It is translated as CASSEVLAGKTQYF.

About this clone itself: The junction differs from germline at one of its ends, possibly a read error. The rearrangement links TRBV27 to TRBJ1-5, with D uncertain. The germline gives CDR1 MNHEY, CDR2 SMNVEV (reference sequence). This CDR3 comprises 14 residues. CDR3 in amino acids: CASSLNGNTQPQQF. The DNA for the CDR3 is TGTGCCAGCAGTTTAAACGGCAACACTCAGCCCCAGCAGTTT.

The chain has TRBV4-2 and TRBJ1-2, with TRBD1 matching 9 bases. J lost 0 bases, V lost 4 bases, and 9 bases had no gene match. Looked up from germline, CDR1 is LGHNA and CDR2 is YNFKEQ. The CDR3 totals 17 residues. CDR3 bases: TGTGCCAGCAGCCCAGGACCGGGACAGGGATCTAACTATGGCTACACCTTC. As protein: CASSPGPGQGSNYGYTF.

This chain links TRBV27 with TRBJ2-7; D is perhaps TRBD1 (6 bases). Germline V gives CDR1 MNHEY, CDR2 SMNVEV (reference sequence). V shed 6 bases and J shed 1 base, with 10 bases lying between them. CDR3 size: 13 residues. This CDR3 reads CASSLQGSYEQYF. The DNA of the CDR3 is TGTGCCAGCAGCCTACAGGGTTCCTACGAGCAGTACTTC.

The chain is built from TRBV20-1 and TRBJ2-7, with 7 bases matching TRBD1. The germline V gene encodes CDR1 DFQATT and CDR2 SNEGSKA (reference sequence). The junction had 6 bases not matched to a gene; V was cut back by 5 bases and J by 5 bases. The CDR3 is 12 amino acids. The CDR3 reads CSAHRGGNEQYF. The CDR3 DNA reads TGCAGTGCTCACAGGGGTGGGAACGAGCAGTACTTC.

The J gene is TRBJ2-7, the V gene TRBV6-1; TRBD1 agrees at 7 bases. V was clipped by 11 bases and J by 6 bases; unmatched bases: 19. The germline CDR1 and CDR2 sequences are MNHNS and SASEGT. CDR3 length equals 15 residues. CDR3 sequence reads: CAVKGQADGEVEQYF. In nucleotides, the CDR3 is TGTGCCGTCAAAGGACAGGCCGACGGTGAGGTCGAGCAGTACTTC.

This clone occurred a few times. This rearrangement joins TRBV6-5 to TRBJ1-2; weak D call: TRBD1 (5 bases). The CDR3 runs to 18 residues. Germline V gene sequence: CDR1 MNHEY, CDR2 SVGAGI. The V end lost 3 bases, the J end lost 8 bases, and 28 bases lay between the germline ends. CDR3 in DNA: TGTGCCAGCAGTTATTTAGGTCCCCGCGGGGGAGGGGTCCACGGCTACACCTTC. Translation: CASSYLGPRGGGVHGYTF.